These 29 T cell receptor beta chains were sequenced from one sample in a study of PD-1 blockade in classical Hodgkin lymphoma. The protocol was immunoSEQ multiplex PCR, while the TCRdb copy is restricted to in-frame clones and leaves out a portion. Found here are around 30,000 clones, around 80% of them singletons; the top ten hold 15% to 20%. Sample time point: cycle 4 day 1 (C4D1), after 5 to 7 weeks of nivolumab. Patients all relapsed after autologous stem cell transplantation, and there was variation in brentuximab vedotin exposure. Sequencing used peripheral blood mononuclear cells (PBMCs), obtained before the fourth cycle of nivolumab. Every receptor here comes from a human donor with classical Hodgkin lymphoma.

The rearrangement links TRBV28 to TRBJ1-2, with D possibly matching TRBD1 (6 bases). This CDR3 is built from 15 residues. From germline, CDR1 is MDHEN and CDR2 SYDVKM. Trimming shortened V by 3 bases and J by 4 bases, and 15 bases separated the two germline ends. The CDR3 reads CASSLAGDRSYGYTF. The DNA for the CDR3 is TGTGCCAGCAGTTTGGCAGGGGATCGGAGCTATGGCTACACCTTC.

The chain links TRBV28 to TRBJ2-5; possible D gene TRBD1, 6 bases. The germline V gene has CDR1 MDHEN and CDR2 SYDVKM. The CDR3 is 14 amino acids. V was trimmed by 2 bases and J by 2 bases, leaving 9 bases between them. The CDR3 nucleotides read TGTGCCAGCAGTTTAGGACAGAAACAAGAGACCCAGTACTTC. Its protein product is CASSLGQKQETQYF.

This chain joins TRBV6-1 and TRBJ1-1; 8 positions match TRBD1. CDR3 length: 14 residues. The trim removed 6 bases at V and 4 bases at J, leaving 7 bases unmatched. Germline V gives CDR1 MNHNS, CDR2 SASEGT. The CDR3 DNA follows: TGTGCCAGCAGGTTGACAGGGGAAACCACTGAAGCTTTCTTT. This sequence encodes CASRLTGETTEAFF.

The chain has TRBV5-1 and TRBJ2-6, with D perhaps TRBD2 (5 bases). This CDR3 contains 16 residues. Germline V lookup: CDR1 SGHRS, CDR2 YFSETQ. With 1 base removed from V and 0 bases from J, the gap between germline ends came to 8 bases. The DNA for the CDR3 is TGCGCCAGCAGCTTGTACGGGGACTCTGGGGCCAACGTCCTGACTTTC. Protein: CASSLYGDSGANVLTF.

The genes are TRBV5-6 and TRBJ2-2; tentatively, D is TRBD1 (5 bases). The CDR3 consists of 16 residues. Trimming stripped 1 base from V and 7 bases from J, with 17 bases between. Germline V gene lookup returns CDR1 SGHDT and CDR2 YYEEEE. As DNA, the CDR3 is TGTGCCAGCAGCTTGTTCCAGGGTAATCTTGGCGGGGAGCTGTTTTTT. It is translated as CASSLFQGNLGGELFF.

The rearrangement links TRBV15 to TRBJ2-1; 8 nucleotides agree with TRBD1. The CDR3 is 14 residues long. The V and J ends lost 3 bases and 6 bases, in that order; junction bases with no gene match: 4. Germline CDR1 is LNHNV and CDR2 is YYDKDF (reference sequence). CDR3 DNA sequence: TGTGCCACCAGCAGGACAGGGGCGTCCAATGAGCAGTTCTTC. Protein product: CATSRTGASNEQFF.

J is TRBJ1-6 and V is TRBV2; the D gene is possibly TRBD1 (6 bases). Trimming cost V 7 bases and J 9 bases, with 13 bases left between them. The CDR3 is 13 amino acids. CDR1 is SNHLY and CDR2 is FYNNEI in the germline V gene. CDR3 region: CASIKTGISPLHF. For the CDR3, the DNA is TGTGCCAGCATAAAAACAGGGATTTCACCCCTCCACTTT.

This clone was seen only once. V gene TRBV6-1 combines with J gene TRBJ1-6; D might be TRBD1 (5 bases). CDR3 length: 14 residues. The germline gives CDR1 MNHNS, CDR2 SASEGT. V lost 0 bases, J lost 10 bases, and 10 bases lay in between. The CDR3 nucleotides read TGTGCCAGCAGTGAAGCGCAGGGCGGCTCACCCCTCCACTTT. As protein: CASSEAQGGSPLHF.

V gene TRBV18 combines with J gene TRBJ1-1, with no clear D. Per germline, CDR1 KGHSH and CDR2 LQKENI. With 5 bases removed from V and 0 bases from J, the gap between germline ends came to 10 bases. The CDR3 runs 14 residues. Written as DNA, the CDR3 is TGTGCCAGCTCAACAAAGGCCGTGAACACTGAAGCTTTCTTT. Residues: CASSTKAVNTEAFF.

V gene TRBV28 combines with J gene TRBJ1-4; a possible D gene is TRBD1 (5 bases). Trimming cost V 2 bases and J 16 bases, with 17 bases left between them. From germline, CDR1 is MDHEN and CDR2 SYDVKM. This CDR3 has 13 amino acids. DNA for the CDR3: TGTGCCAGCAGTTTAAATAAGGGGTTAGAGTCGTTTTTT. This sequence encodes CASSLNKGLESFF. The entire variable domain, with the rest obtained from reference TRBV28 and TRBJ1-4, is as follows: DVKVTQSSRYLVKRTGEKVFLECVQDMDHENMFWYRQDPGLGLRLIYFSYDVKMKEKGDIPEGYSVSREKKERFSLILESASTNQTSMYLCASSLNKGLESFFGSGTQLSVL.

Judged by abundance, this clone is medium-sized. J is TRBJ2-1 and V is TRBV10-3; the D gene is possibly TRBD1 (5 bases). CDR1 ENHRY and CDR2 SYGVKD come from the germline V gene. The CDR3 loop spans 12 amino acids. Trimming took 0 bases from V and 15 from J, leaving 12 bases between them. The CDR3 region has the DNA TGTGCCATCAGTGAGTCAGGGGATTCGGGGTTCTTC. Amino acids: CAISESGDSGFF.

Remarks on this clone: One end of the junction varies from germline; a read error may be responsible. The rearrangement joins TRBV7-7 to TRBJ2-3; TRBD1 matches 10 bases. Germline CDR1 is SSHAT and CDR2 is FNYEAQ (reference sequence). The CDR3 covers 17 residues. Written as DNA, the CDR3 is TGTGCTAGCAGCCCACGGACAGGGGGGCTTAGCACAGATACGCAGTATTTT. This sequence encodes CASSPRTGGLSTDTQYF.

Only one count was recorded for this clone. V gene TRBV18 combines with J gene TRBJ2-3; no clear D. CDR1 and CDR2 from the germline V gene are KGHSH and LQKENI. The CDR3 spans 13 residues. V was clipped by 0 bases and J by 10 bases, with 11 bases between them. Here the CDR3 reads CASSPPSRSAQYF. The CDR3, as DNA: TGTGCCAGCTCACCACCTAGTCGGTCGGCGCAGTATTTT.

The CDR3 coding sequence is TGTGCCAGTAGTATATCGTACTCCGGGGAGCAGTACTTC. Translation gives CASSISYSGEQYF. The gene calls are TRBV19 and TRBJ2-7; no definite D call. The CDR3 runs to 13 residues. Germline CDR1 is LNHDA and CDR2 is SQIVND (reference sequence). The V gene lost 2 bases and the J gene lost 7 bases, with 12 bases spanning the gap.

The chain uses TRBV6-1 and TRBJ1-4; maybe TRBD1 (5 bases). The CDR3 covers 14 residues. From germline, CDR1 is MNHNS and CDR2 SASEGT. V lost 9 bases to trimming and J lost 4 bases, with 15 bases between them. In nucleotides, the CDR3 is TGTGCCAGTCGGGAATGGGGGGGTAATGAAAAACTGTTTTTT. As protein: CASREWGGNEKLFF.

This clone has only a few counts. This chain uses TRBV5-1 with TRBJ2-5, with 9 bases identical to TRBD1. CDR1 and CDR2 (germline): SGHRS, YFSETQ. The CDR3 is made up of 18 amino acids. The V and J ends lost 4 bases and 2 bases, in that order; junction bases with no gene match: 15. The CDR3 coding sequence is TGCGCCAGCAGCCACCTCCCAGGACAGGGGATCTCACAAGAGACCCAGTACTTC. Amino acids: CASSHLPGQGISQETQYF.

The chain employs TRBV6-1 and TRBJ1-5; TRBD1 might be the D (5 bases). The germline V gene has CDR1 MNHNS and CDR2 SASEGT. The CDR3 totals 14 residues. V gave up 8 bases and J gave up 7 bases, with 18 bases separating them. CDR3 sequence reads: CASSATGGDQPQHF. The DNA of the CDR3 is TGTGCCAGCTCCGCTACAGGTGGGGACCAGCCCCAGCATTTT.

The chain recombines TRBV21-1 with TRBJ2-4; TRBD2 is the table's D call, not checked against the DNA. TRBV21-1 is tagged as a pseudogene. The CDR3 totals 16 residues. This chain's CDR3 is CASSPGGFGAKNIQYF. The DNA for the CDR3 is TGTGCCAGCAGCCCGGGAGGGTTTGGGGCCAAAAACATTCAGTACTTC.

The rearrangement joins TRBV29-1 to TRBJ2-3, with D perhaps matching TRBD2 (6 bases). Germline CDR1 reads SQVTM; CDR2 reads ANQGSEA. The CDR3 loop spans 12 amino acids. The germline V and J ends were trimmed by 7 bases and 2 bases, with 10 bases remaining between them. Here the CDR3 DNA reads TGCAGCGCCCGGGGGTTCACAGATACGCAGTATTTT. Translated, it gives CSARGFTDTQYF.

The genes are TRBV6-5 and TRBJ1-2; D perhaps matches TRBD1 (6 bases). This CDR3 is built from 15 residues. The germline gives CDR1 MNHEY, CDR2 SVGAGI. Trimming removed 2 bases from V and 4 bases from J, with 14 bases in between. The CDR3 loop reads CASSYAHRDLYGYTF. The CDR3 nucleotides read TGTGCCAGCAGTTACGCTCACAGGGACCTCTATGGCTACACCTTC.

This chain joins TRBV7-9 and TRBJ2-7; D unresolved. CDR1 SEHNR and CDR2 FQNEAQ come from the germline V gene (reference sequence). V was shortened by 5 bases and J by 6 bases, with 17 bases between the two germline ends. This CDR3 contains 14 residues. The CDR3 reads CASSLQLGLAEQYF. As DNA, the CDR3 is TGTGCCAGCAGCCTACAATTAGGGCTCGCCGAGCAGTACTTC.

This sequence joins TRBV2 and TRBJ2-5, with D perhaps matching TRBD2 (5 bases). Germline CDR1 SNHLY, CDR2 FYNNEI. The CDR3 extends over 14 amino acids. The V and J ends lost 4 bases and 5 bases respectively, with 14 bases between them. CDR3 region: CASSVASSWETQYF. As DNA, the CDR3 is TGTGCCAGCAGTGTGGCTAGCTCCTGGGAGACCCAGTACTTC.

CDR3 bases: TGTGCCAGCAGTGAAGCTTTAAGCGGGGTACAAGAGACCCAGTACTTC. It is translated as CASSEALSGVQETQYF. V gene TRBV6-1 combines with J gene TRBJ2-5, with 7 bases lining up with TRBD2. V gave up 0 bases and J gave up 2 bases; unmatched junction bases: 6. The CDR3 contains 16 residues. From germline, CDR1 is MNHNS and CDR2 SASEGT.

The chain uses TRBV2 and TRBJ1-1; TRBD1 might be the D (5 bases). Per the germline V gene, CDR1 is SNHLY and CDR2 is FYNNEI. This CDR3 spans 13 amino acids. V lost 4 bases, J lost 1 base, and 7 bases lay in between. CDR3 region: CASSGQPNTEAFF. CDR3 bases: TGTGCCAGCAGTGGACAGCCGAACACTGAAGCTTTCTTT.

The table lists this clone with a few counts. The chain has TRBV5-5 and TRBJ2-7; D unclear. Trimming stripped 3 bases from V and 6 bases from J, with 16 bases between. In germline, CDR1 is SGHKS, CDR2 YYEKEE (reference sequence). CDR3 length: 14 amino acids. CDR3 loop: CASSSLPDWGEQYF. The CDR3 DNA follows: TGTGCCAGCAGCTCTCTCCCAGACTGGGGCGAGCAGTACTTC.

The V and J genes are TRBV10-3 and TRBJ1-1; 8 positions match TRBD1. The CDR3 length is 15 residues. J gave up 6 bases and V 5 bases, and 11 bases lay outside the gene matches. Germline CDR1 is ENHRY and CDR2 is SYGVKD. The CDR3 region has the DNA TGTGCCATCAGTACCTTACGACAGGGGAAAGCTGAAGCTTTCTTT. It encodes CAISTLRQGKAEAFF.

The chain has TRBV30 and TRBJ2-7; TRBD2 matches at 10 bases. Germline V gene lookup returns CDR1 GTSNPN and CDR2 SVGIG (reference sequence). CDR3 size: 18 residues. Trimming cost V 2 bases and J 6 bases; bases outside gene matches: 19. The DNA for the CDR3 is TGTGCCTGGAGTCCTCAACCGGGACTAGCGATTAAGGGGTCCGAGCAGTACTTC. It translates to CAWSPQPGLAIKGSEQYF.

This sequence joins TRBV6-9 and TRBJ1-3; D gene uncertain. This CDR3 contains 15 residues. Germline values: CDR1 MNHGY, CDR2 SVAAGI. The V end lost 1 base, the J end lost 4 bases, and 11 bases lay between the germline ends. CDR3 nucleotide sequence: TGTGCCAGCAGTTATTTATCCAGCTCCGGAAACACCATATATTTT. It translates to CASSYLSSSGNTIYF.

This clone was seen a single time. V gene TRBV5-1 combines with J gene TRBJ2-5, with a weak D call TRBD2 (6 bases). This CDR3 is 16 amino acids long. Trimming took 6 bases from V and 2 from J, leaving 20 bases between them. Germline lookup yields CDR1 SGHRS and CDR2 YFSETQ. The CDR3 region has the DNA TGCGCCAGCAAAACGACTGGGGCTAGCGTACAAGAGACCCAGTACTTC. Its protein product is CASKTTGASVQETQYF.